This T cell receptor (beta chain) was profiled in a study of blood T cell repertoires in COVID-19. Study context: In each case, the material was cDNA or gDNA derived from T cells, B-cell-depleted T cells, or PBMCs.

Between the trimmed V and J ends, which lost 4 bases and 5 bases, there was a span of 12 bases. CDR1 and CDR2 from the germline V gene are SGDLS and YYNGEE. The CDR3 covers 14 residues. Only in-frame clones appear in the TCRdb table, and some are missing; sequencing was by immunoSEQ multiplex PCR. The profile covers roughly 25,000 clones, with about 90% appearing a single time and 2.5% to 3% taken by the ten largest. The chain joins TRBV9 to TRBJ2-2; a possible D gene is TRBD2 (6 bases). The TCR originated in a human donor in a cohort sampled during active COVID-19. The sequencing sample was made of peripheral blood. CDR3 bases: TGTGCCAGCAGCTCGGGACTTGAAACCGGGGAGCTGTTTTTT. Translated, it gives CASSSGLETGELFF. The variable domain in full, completed from reference TRBV9 and TRBJ2-2, reads DSGVTQTPKHLITATGQRVTLRCSPRSGDLSVYWYQQSLDQGLQFLIQYYNGEERAKGNILERFSAQQFPDLHSELNLSSLELGDSALYFCASSSGLETGELFFGEGSRLTVL.